This record concerns one T cell receptor beta chain sequence. The sample belongs to a study of blood T cell repertoires in COVID-19. The V gene's germline CDR1 is MNHNY and CDR2 SVGAGI (reference sequence). Trimming pared 2 bases from V and 1 base from J, leaving 11 bases between. The CDR3 is 15 residues long. The protocol was immunoSEQ multiplex PCR, while the TCRdb copy is restricted to in-frame clones and leaves out a portion. The repertoire includes around 460,000 clones, around nine tenths of them detected once, and 0.8% to 0.9% sits in the top ten. The TCR comes from a man aged 18 to 30 with COVID-19, enrolled during active disease. J is TRBJ1-2 and V is TRBV6-6; D is undetermined. The specimen was peripheral blood. Here the CDR3 DNA reads TGTGCCAGCAGTTACGAGGCGCGGGTTAACTATGGCTACACCTTC. Translation: CASSYEARVNYGYTF.